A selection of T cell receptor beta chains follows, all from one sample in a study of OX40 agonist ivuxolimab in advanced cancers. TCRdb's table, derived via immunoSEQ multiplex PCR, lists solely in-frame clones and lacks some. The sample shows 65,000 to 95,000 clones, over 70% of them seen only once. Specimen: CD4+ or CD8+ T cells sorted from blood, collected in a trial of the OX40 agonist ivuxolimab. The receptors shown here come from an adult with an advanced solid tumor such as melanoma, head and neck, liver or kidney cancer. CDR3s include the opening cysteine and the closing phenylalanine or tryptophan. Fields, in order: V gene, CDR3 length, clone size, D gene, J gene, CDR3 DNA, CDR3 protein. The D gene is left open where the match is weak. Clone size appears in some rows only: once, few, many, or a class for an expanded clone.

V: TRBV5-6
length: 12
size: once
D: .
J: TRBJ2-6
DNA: TGTGCCAGCAGCTTGGTCCCCAACGTCCTGACTTTC
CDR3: CASSLVPNVLTF

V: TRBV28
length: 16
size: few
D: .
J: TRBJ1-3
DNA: TGTGCCAGCACTCTACAGGGCCAGAGGTCTGGAAACACCATATATTTT
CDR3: CASTLQGQRSGNTIYF

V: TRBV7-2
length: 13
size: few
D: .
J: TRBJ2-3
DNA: TGTGCCAGCACCCCGGCTCGCACAGATACGCAGTATTTT
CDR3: CASTPARTDTQYF

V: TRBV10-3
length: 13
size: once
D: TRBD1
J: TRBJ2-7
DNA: TGTGCCATCAGGCAGGGGGCGTCCTACGAGCAGTACTTC
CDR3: CAIRQGASYEQYF

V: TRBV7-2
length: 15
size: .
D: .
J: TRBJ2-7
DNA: TGTGCCAGCAGCTTAGTGGCGGGATTGAGGGACGAGCAGTACTTC
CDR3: CASSLVAGLRDEQYF

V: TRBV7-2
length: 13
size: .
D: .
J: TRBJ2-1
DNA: TGTGCCAGCAGCTTAGCCAGAAACAATGAGCAGTTCTTC
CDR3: CASSLARNNEQFF

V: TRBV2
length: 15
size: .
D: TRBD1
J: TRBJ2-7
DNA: TGTGCCAGCAGGGCTGACAGGGCAGGGACCTACGAGCAGTACTTC
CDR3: CASRADRAGTYEQYF

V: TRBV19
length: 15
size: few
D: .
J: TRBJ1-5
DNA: TGTGCCAGTAACGATCCCGGGACAACTAATCAGCCCCAGCATTTT
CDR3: CASNDPGTTNQPQHF

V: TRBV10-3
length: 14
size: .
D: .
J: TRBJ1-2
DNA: TGTGCCCCCCCTAGGGGGAAAAATGTCTATGGCTACACCTTC
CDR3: CAPPRGKNVYGYTF

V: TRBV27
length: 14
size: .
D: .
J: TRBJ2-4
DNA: TGTGCCAGCAGAATGGTCCCGGCCTCGGACATTCAGTACTTC
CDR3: CASRMVPASDIQYF

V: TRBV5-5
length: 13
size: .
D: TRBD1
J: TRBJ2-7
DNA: TGTGCCAGCAGCCTGGGGACAGACTACGAGCAGTACTTC
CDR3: CASSLGTDYEQYF